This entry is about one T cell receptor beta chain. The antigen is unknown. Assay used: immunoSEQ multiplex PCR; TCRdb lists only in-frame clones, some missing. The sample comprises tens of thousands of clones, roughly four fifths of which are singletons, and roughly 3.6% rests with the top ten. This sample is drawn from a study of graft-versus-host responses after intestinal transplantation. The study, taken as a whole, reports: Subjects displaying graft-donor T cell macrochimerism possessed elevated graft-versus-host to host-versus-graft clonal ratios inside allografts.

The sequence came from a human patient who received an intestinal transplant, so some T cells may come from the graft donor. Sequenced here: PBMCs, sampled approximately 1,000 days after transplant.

The CDR3 nucleotides read TGCGCCAGCGCCGAGCGGGGGGGCACAGATACGCAGTATTTT. Translated: CASAERGGTDTQYF. V and J are TRBV5-1 and TRBJ2-3; the match to TRBD2 covers 9 bases. The ends lost 7 bases at V and 1 base at J; junction bases unmatched: 4. This CDR3 comprises 14 residues. Germline V gene sequence: CDR1 SGHRS, CDR2 YFSETQ.